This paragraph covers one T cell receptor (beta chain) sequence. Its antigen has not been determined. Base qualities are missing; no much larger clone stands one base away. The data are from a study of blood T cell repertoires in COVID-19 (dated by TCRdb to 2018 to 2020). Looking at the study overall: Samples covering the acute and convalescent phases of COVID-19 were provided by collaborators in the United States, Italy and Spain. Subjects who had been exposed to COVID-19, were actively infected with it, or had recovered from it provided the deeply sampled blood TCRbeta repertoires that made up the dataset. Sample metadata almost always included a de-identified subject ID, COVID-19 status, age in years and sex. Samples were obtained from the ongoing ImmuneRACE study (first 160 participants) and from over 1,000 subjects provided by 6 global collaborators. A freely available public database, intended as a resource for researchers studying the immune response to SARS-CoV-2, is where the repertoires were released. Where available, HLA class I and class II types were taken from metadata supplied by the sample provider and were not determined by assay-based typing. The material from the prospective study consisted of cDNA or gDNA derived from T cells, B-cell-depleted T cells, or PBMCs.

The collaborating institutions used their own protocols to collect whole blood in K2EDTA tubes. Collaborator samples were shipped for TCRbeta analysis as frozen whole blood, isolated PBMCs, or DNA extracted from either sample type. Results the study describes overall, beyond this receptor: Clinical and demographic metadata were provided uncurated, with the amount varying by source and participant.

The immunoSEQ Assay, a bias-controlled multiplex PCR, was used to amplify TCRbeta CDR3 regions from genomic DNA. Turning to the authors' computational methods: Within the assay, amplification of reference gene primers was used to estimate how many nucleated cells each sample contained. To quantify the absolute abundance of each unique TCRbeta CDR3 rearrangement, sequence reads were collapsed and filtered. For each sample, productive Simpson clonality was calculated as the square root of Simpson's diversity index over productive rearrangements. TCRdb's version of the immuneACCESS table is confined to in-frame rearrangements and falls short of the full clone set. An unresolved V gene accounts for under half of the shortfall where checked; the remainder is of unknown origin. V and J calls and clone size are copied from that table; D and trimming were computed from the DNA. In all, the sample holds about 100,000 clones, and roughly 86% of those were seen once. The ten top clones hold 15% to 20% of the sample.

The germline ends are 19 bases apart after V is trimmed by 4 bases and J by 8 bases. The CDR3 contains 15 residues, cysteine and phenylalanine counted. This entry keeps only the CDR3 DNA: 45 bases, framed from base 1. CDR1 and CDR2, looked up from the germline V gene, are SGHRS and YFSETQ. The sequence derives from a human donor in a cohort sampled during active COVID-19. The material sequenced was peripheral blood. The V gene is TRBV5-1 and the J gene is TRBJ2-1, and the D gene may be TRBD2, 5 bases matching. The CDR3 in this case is CASSLTRVSFDEQFF. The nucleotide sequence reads TGCGCCAGCAGCCTAACGCGGGTCTCTTTCGATGAGCAGTTCTTC.